This TCR beta chain was retrieved from a study of shared clonotypes between healthy human individuals. At the level of the study: CD4 naive cells filled three plates per donor, CD4 memory three, CD8 naive two and CD8 memory one. The study's findings and limits: It was the few donors that limited the genetic and exposure-history diversity represented.

Naivety among CD8 cells was defined by CD45RO negativity and positive CCR7 selection, thereby excluding terminally differentiated effector memory CD45RA+ cells. Turning to this clone: What it binds is not known. This sample includes further DNA sequences coding for the same CDR3.

Deep-level running was used for the assay. Per sorted-subset replicate PCR, input was 200 to 250 ng DNA, representing about 30,000 T cell genomes. Measured with immunoSEQ multiplex PCR; TCRdb has only the in-frame clones, and not every one. The sample consists of 600,000 or so clones, 95% to 98% of them appearing once. The germline V and J ends were trimmed by 3 bases and 6 bases, with 7 bases remaining between them. Germline V gives CDR1 SGDLS, CDR2 YYNGEE. The CDR3 runs to 12 residues. The sequenced material came from naive CD8+ T cells sorted from blood. This receptor was identified in a man under 40 in good health. This sequence joins TRBV9 and TRBJ2-1; no definite D call. CDR3 bases: TGTGCCAGCAGCGGGGATAGCAATGAGCAGTTCTTC. It is translated as CASSGDSNEQFF.